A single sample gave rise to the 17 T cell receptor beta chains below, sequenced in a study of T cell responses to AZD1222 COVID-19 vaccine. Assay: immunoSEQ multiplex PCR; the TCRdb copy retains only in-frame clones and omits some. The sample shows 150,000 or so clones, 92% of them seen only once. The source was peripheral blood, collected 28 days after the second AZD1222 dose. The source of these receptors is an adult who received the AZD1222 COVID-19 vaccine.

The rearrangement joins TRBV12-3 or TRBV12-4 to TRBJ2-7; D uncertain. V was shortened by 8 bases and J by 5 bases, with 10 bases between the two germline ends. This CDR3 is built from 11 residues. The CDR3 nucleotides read TGTGCCAGCGGATTCACTAACGAGCAGTACTTC. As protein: CASGFTNEQYF.

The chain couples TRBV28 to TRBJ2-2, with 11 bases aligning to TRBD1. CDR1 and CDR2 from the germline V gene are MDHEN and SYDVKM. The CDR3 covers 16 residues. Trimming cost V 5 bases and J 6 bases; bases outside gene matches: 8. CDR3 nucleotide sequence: TGTGCCAGCAGTACCGGACAGGGGGCCCTCGCCGGGGAGCTGTTTTTT. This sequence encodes CASSTGQGALAGELFF.

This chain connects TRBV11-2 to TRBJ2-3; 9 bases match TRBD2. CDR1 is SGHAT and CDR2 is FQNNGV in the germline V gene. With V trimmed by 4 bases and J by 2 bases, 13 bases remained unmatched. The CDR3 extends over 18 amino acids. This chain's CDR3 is CASSSPWVAGVNTDTQYF. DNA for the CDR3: TGTGCCAGCAGCTCTCCTTGGGTAGCGGGGGTGAACACAGATACGCAGTATTTT. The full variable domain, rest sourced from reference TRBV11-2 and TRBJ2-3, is EAGVAQSPRYKIIEKRQSVAFWCNPISGHATLYWYQQILGQGPKLLIQFQNNGVVDDSQLPKDRFSAERLKGVDSTLKIQPAKLEDSAVYLCASSSPWVAGVNTDTQYFGPGTRLTVL.

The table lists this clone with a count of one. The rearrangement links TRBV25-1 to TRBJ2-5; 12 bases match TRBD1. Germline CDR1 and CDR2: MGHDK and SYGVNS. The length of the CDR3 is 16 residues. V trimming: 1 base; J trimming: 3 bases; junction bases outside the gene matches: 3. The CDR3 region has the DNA TGTGCCAGCAGTGAATCTGGGACAGGGGGCAAAGAGACCCAGTACTTC. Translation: CASSESGTGGKETQYF.

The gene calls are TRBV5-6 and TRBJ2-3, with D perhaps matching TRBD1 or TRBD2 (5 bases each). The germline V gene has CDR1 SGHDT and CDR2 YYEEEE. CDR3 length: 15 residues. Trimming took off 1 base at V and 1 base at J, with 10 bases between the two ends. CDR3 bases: TGTGCCAGCAGCTTGCGAGGGGTTCGCACAGATACGCAGTATTTT. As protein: CASSLRGVRTDTQYF.

Here the CDR3 reads CASSQAAGDPDDEQYF. CDR3 sequence (DNA): TGCGCCAGCAGCCAAGCCGCAGGGGACCCGGACGACGAGCAGTACTTC. The chain carries TRBV4-3 and TRBJ2-7; perhaps TRBD1 as D (6 bases). The germline V and J ends were trimmed by 1 base and 5 bases, with 18 bases remaining between them. The CDR3 loop spans 16 amino acids. Germline loops: CDR1 LGHNA, CDR2 YSLEER.

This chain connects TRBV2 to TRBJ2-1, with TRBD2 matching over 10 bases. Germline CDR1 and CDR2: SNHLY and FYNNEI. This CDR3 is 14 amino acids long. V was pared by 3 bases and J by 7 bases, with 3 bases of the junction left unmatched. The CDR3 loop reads CASSEASGRNEQFF. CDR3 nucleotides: TGTGCCAGCAGTGAGGCTAGCGGGAGAAATGAGCAGTTCTTC.

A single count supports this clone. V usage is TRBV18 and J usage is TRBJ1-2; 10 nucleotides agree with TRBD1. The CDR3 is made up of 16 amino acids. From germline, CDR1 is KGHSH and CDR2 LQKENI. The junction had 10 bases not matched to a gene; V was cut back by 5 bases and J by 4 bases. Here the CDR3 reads CASSILGQGVGYGYTF. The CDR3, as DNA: TGTGCCAGCTCAATCCTCGGACAGGGGGTTGGCTATGGCTACACCTTC.

DNA of the CDR3: TGTGCCACCAGTGATTCGGGCAGGCTAACCTACGAGCAGTACTTC. Its translation: CATSDSGRLTYEQYF. The V gene is TRBV24-1, the J gene TRBJ2-7; D is uncertain. Trimming left V 2 bases short and J 2 bases short, with 12 bases between. The CDR3 extends over 15 amino acids. The germline gives CDR1 KGHDR, CDR2 SFDVKD.

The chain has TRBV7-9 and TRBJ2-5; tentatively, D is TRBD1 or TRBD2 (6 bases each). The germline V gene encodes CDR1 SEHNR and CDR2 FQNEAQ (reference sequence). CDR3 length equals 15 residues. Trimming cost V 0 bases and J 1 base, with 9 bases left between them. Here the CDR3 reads CASSLAPGAQETQYF. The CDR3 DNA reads TGTGCCAGCAGCTTAGCGCCGGGGGCCCAAGAGACCCAGTACTTC. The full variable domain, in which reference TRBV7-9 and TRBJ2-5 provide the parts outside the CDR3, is DTGVSQNPRHKITKRGQNVTFRCDPISEHNRLYWYRQTLGQGPEFLTYFQNEAQLEKSRLLSDRFSAERPKGSFSTLEIQRTEQGDSAMYLCASSLAPGAQETQYFGPGTRLLVL.

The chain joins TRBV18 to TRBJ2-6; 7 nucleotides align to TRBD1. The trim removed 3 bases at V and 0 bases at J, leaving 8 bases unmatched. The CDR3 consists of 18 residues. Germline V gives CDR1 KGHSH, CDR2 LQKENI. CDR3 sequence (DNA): TGTGCCAGCTCACCCGGCCAGGGACAGCCCTCTGGGGCCAACGTCCTGACTTTC. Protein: CASSPGQGQPSGANVLTF.

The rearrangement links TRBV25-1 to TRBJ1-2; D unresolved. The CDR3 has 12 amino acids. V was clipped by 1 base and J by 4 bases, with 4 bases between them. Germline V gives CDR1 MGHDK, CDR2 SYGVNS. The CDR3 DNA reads TGTGCCAGCAGTGAATGGACCTATGGCTACACCTTC. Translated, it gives CASSEWTYGYTF.

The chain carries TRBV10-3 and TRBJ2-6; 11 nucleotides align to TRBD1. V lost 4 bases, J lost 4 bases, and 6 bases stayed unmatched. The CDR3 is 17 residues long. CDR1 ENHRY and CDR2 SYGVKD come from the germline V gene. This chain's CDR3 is CAISVGTGGPGANVLTF. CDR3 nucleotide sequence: TGTGCCATCAGTGTAGGGACAGGGGGACCGGGGGCCAACGTCCTGACTTTC.

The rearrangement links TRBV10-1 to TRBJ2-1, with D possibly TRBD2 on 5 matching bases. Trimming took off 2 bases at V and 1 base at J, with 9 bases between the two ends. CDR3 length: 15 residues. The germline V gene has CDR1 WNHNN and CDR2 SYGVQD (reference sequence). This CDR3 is CASSEVPGSYNEQFF. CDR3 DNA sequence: TGCGCCAGCAGTGAGGTCCCGGGATCCTACAATGAGCAGTTCTTC.

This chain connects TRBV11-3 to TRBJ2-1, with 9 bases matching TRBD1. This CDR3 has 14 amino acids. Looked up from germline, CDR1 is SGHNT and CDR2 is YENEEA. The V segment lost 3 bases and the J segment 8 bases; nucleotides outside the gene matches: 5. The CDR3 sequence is CASSLGQGYDEQFF. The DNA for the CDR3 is TGTGCCAGCAGCTTGGGACAGGGATACGATGAGCAGTTCTTC.

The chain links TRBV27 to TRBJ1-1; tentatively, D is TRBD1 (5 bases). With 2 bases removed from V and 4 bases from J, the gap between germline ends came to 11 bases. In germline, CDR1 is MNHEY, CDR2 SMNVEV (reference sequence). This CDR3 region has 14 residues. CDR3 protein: CASSLHRFSTEAFF. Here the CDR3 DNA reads TGTGCCAGCAGTTTACACAGGTTTAGCACTGAAGCTTTCTTT.

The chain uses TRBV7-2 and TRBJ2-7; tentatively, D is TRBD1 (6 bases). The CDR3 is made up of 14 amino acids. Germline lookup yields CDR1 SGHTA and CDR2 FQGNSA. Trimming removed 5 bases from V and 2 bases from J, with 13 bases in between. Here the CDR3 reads CASSLTGLTYEQYF. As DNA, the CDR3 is TGTGCCAGCAGCCTCACAGGGCTCACCTACGAGCAGTACTTC.